These 25 T cell receptor beta chains originate from one sample sequenced in a study of blood T cell repertoires in COVID-19. Libraries were prepared by immunoSEQ multiplex PCR; TCRdb keeps only in-frame clonotypes and omits some of them. Of some 120,000 clones detected, approximately 80% appear once; the ten largest clones hold approximately 10%. The specimen was peripheral blood. The receptors here all came from a man aged 55-75 years with acute or convalescent COVID-19.

The chain combines TRBV6-2 or TRBV6-3 with TRBJ2-3, with a possible D match to TRBD1 (5 bases). The germline V gene has CDR1 MNHEY and CDR2 SVGEGT. The CDR3 has 16 amino acids. V was pared by 2 bases and J by 0 bases, with 12 bases between. The CDR3 DNA reads as TGTGCCAGCAGTTACGAGGCGGCAGGGAGCACAGATACGCAGTATTTT. It yields the protein CASSYEAAGSTDTQYF.

This clone was recorded only once. J is TRBJ1-4 and V is TRBV6-5; 9 bases map to TRBD1. The CDR3 is 14 amino acids. The junction had 0 bases not matched to a gene; V was cut back by 2 bases and J by 5 bases. Germline loops: CDR1 MNHEY, CDR2 SVGAGI. The CDR3 DNA reads TGTGCCAGCAGTTACGGGACAGGGAATGAAAAACTGTTTTTT. Its protein is CASSYGTGNEKLFF.

The chain joins TRBV4-2 to TRBJ2-5, with D perhaps matching TRBD2 (5 bases). Germline-derived CDR1 and CDR2 are LGHNA and YNFKEQ. Trimming pared 1 base from V and 5 bases from J, leaving 14 bases between. This CDR3 region has 15 residues. In DNA, the CDR3 is TGTGCCAGCAGCCAAGGGCAGCTAGCCACGGAGACCCAGTACTTC. It codes for CASSQGQLATETQYF.

V and J are TRBV30 and TRBJ2-5, with D possibly matching TRBD1 (6 bases). The V end lost 0 bases, the J end lost 4 bases, and 15 bases lay between the germline ends. This CDR3 has 15 residues. Germline CDR1 and CDR2: GTSNPN and SVGIG (reference sequence). CDR3 nucleotide sequence: TGTGCCTGGAGTGTAGGGGTACAGGGCGGAGAGACCCAGTACTTC. Amino acids: CAWSVGVQGGETQYF. The whole variable domain, remainder taken from reference TRBV30 and TRBJ2-5, is SQTIHQWPATLVQPVGSPLSLECTVEGTSNPNLYWYRQAAGRGLQLLFYSVGIGQISSEVPQNLSASRPQDRQFILSSKKLLLSDSGFYLCAWSVGVQGGETQYFGPGTRLLVL.

V is TRBV5-4 and J is TRBJ2-3; 7 nucleotides align to TRBD1. The length of the CDR3 is 14 residues. The ends lost 6 bases at V and 0 bases at J; junction bases unmatched: 4. Per germline, CDR1 SGHNT and CDR2 YYREEE (reference sequence). The CDR3 nucleotides read TGTGCCAGCACCGACAGGGATAGCACAGATACGCAGTATTTT. Translated: CASTDRDSTDTQYF.

The rearrangement links TRBV18 to TRBJ2-3, with 7 bases that match TRBD2. CDR3 length: 14 amino acids. Germline V gene sequence: CDR1 KGHSH, CDR2 LQKENI. In DNA form, the CDR3 reads TGTGCGAGTTCAAGAACTAGCGCAACAGATACGCAGTATTTT. Protein: CASSRTSATDTQYF. Looking up the rest from reference TRBV18 and TRBJ2-3 gives the full variable domain: NAGVMQNPRHLVRRRGQEARLRCSPMKGHSHVYWYRQLPEEGLKFMVYLQKENIIDESGMPKERFSAEFPKEGPSILRIQQVVRGDSAAYFCASSRTSATDTQYFGPGTRLTVL.

This chain uses TRBV11-3 with TRBJ1-5, with 9 positions matching TRBD1. Germline values: CDR1 SGHNT, CDR2 YENEEA. Trimming took 9 bases from V and 0 from J; bases not matched to a gene: 9. The CDR3 sequence is 16 residues long. In DNA, the CDR3 is TGTGCCAGATGGAAGCCGGGACAGGGTAGCAATCAGCCCCAGCATTTT. Translation gives CARWKPGQGSNQPQHF. Based on the CDR3 plus reference TRBV11-3 and TRBJ1-5, the full variable domain is EAGVVQSPRYKIIEKKQPVAFWCNPISGHNTLYWYLQNLGQGPELLIRYENEEAVDDSQLPKDRFSAERLKGVDSTLKIQPAELGDSAVYLCARWKPGQGSNQPQHFGDGTRLSIL.

Note on this clone: Other nucleotide sequences in the sample specify the same CDR3. The rearrangement links TRBV5-1 to TRBJ1-4, with TRBD1 matching 10 bases. The CDR3 runs 15 residues. Germline CDR1 and CDR2: SGHRS and YFSETQ. The V and J ends lost 0 bases and 8 bases, in that order; junction bases with no gene match: 4. CDR3 sequence (DNA): TGCGCCAGCAGCTTGGCTGGGACAGGGGAAGAAAAACTGTTTTTT. Its translation is CASSLAGTGEEKLFF. The entire variable domain, with the rest obtained from reference TRBV5-1 and TRBJ1-4, is as follows: KAGVTQTPRYLIKTRGQQVTLSCSPISGHRSVSWYQQTPGQGLQFLFEYFSETQRNKGNFPGRFSGRQFSNSRSEMNVSTLELGDSALYLCASSLAGTGEEKLFFGSGTQLSVL.

Notes on this clone: An end of the junction does not agree with germline; a read error may underlie this. This sequence joins TRBV7-8 and TRBJ1-5; D remains unclear. This CDR3 has 14 amino acids. Germline-derived CDR1 and CDR2 are SGHVS and FQNEAQ. CDR3 nucleotide sequence: TGTGCCAGCAGCTTAGCGCGTAGCGATCAGCCCCAGCATTTT. It is translated as CASSLARSDQPQHF. The complete variable domain, with remaining parts taken from reference TRBV7-8 and TRBJ1-5, reads GAGVSQSPRYKVAKRGQDVALRCDPISGHVSLFWYQQALGQGPEFLTYFQNEAQLDKSGLPSDRFFAERPEGSVSTLKIQRTQQEDSAVYLCASSLARSDQPQHFGDGTRLSIL.

The CDR3 reads CASSLGLAIEQFF. The CDR3 DNA follows: TGTGCCAGCAGCTTGGGACTAGCAATTGAGCAGTTCTTC. This chain connects TRBV5-4 to TRBJ2-1; 7 bases line up with TRBD2. There are 13 residues in the CDR3. Germline assignment: CDR1 SGHNT and CDR2 YYREEE (reference sequence). The trim removed 0 bases at V and 9 bases at J, leaving 3 bases unmatched.

The V call is TRBV10-1, the J call TRBJ2-1; TRBD2 might be the D (5 bases). CDR3 size: 15 residues. Per germline, CDR1 WNHNN and CDR2 SYGVQD (reference sequence). V dropped 6 bases and J dropped 6 bases, with 18 bases sitting between them. Here the CDR3 DNA reads TGCGCCAGCAGAGATAGCGCGGCCCCGACCAATGAGCAGTTCTTC. This gives the protein CASRDSAAPTNEQFF.

This chain connects TRBV6-6 to TRBJ2-1; 7 nucleotides line up with TRBD2. The V gene end was trimmed by 6 bases and the J gene end by 10 bases; junction bases not matched to a gene: 9. Germline loops: CDR1 MNHNY, CDR2 SVGAGI (reference sequence). This CDR3 has 13 residues. The chain's CDR3 is CASSPREAGEQFF. The CDR3 bases are TGTGCCAGCAGCCCTCGGGAGGCCGGAGAGCAGTTCTTC.

J is TRBJ2-1 and V is TRBV4-1, with 15 nucleotides matching TRBD2. Losses at the gene ends were 4 bases for V and 6 bases for J; bases not matched to a gene: 7. The V gene's germline CDR1 is MGHRA and CDR2 YSYEKL. This CDR3 region has 17 residues. The CDR3 DNA follows: TGCGCCAGCAGCCCCAGGACTAGCGGGAGGGTTATCAATGAGCAGTTCTTC. Amino acid sequence: CASSPRTSGRVINEQFF.

This sequence joins TRBV24-1 and TRBJ1-2; 8 positions agree with TRBD1. Per germline, CDR1 KGHDR and CDR2 SFDVKD. After removal of 3 bases from V and 2 bases from J, the junction contained 4 bases not matched to a gene. This CDR3 is built from 15 residues. The CDR3 spells CATSDEGQGNYGYTF. The CDR3 DNA reads TGTGCCACCAGTGATGAAGGACAGGGCAACTATGGCTACACCTTC.

The gene calls are TRBV27 and TRBJ2-1, with 10 bases lining up with TRBD2. Per the germline V gene, CDR1 is MNHEY and CDR2 is SMNVEV (reference sequence). V was pared by 6 bases and J by 6 bases, with 8 bases of the junction left unmatched. CDR3 length: 15 residues. CDR3 protein: CASSPLAGSLNEQFF. CDR3 nucleotides: TGTGCCAGCAGCCCACTAGCGGGATCTCTCAATGAGCAGTTCTTC.

The CDR3 reads CASSFGLPENTEAFF. The CDR3 DNA reads as TGTGCCAGCTCGTTCGGTTTACCCGAGAACACTGAAGCTTTCTTT. The gene calls are TRBV18 and TRBJ1-1; D not resolved. Trimming took off 6 bases at V and 1 base at J, with 15 bases between the two ends. The CDR3 is 15 amino acids. CDR1 is KGHSH and CDR2 is LQKENI in the germline V gene.

The rearrangement links TRBV7-6 to TRBJ1-1, with D possibly being TRBD1 (6 bases). The CDR3 consists of 15 residues. Germline V CDR1 and CDR2: SGHVS, FNYEAQ. Trimming shortened V by 1 base and J by 1 base, and 10 bases separated the two germline ends. This chain's CDR3 is CASSLVGRGNTEAFF. The CDR3 nucleotides are TGTGCCAGCAGCTTAGTAGGCAGGGGGAACACTGAAGCTTTCTTT.

V gene TRBV7-2 combines with J gene TRBJ2-1; 9 bases align to TRBD1. This CDR3 comprises 15 residues. Germline V gene data show CDR1 as SGHTA and CDR2 as FQGNSA. After removal of 5 bases from V and 7 bases from J, the junction contained 9 bases not matched to a gene. The DNA of the CDR3 is TGTGCCAGCAGCGGTCGGGACAGGGTGGTGAATGAGCAGTTCTTC. Translating it yields CASSGRDRVVNEQFF.

This clone was picked up a small number of times. The rearrangement links TRBV27 to TRBJ2-7, with TRBD2 matching over 9 bases. V was pared by 3 bases and J by 4 bases, with 7 bases of the junction left unmatched. The CDR3 sequence is 15 residues long. Germline V gene sequence: CDR1 MNHEY, CDR2 SMNVEV (reference sequence). The DNA of the CDR3 is TGTGCCAGCAGTTTGGGGCCCGCGGGAGGGTACGAGCAGTACTTC. Its protein product is CASSLGPAGGYEQYF.

The J gene is TRBJ1-4, the V gene TRBV9; a weak D match, TRBD1 (6 bases). CDR1 and CDR2 from the germline V gene are SGDLS and YYNGEE. This CDR3 contains 14 residues. The V end was cut by 2 bases, the J end by 8 bases, with 13 bases between. The CDR3 loop reads CASSVDSTYEKLFF. In DNA, the CDR3 is TGTGCCAGCAGCGTGGACAGTACCTACGAAAAACTGTTTTTT.

This clone turned up a few times. At one end, the junction sequence differs from germline, possibly due to a read error. The J gene is TRBJ1-1, the V gene TRBV11-2, with D possibly matching TRBD1 (5 bases). The CDR3 is 13 amino acids. Germline V gives CDR1 SGHAT, CDR2 FQNNGV. The CDR3 nucleotides read TGTGCCAGCAGCATAGACAGTTTCGGAGGTGCTTTCTTT. Translation: CASSIDSFGGAFF.

The sample holds a few counts of this clone. This chain uses TRBV11-2 with TRBJ1-3, with D uncertain. This CDR3 spans 15 amino acids. Germline CDR1 reads SGHAT; CDR2 reads FQNNGV. The ends were cut back, 2 bases at V and 2 bases at J, with 10 bases in the middle. CDR3 DNA sequence: TGTGCCAGCAGCTTAATTATTGGCCCTGGAAACACCATATATTTT. This gives the protein CASSLIIGPGNTIYF.

This clone was observed once. The J gene is TRBJ2-1, the V gene TRBV28, with a tentative D call TRBD2 (7 bases). CDR1 and CDR2 (germline): MDHEN, SYDVKM. The CDR3 is 14 amino acids. The V and J ends lost 6 bases and 7 bases respectively, with 16 bases between them. The CDR3 DNA sequence: TGTGCCAGCAGCCGGGACACAGCGGGGAATGAGCAGTTCTTC. It translates to CASSRDTAGNEQFF.

This clone was recorded once. CDR3 in DNA: TGTGCCAGCGAGACTAGCGTCTCAAACAATGAGCAGTTCTTC. As protein: CASETSVSNNEQFF. The chain is built from TRBV28 and TRBJ2-1, with TRBD2 identical over 8 bases. Germline-derived CDR1 and CDR2 are MDHEN and SYDVKM. V dropped 8 bases and J dropped 5; count of bases not matched to a gene: 8. CDR3 length: 14 residues.

The gene calls are TRBV7-3 and TRBJ2-3, with 9 bases fitting TRBD1. V dropped 5 bases and J dropped 2; count of bases not matched to a gene: 5. Germline assignment: CDR1 SGHTA and CDR2 FQGTGA. The CDR3 has 15 residues. Here the CDR3 reads CASSPDRGTTDTQYF. The CDR3 DNA reads TGTGCCAGCAGCCCCGACAGGGGGACCACAGATACGCAGTATTTT.